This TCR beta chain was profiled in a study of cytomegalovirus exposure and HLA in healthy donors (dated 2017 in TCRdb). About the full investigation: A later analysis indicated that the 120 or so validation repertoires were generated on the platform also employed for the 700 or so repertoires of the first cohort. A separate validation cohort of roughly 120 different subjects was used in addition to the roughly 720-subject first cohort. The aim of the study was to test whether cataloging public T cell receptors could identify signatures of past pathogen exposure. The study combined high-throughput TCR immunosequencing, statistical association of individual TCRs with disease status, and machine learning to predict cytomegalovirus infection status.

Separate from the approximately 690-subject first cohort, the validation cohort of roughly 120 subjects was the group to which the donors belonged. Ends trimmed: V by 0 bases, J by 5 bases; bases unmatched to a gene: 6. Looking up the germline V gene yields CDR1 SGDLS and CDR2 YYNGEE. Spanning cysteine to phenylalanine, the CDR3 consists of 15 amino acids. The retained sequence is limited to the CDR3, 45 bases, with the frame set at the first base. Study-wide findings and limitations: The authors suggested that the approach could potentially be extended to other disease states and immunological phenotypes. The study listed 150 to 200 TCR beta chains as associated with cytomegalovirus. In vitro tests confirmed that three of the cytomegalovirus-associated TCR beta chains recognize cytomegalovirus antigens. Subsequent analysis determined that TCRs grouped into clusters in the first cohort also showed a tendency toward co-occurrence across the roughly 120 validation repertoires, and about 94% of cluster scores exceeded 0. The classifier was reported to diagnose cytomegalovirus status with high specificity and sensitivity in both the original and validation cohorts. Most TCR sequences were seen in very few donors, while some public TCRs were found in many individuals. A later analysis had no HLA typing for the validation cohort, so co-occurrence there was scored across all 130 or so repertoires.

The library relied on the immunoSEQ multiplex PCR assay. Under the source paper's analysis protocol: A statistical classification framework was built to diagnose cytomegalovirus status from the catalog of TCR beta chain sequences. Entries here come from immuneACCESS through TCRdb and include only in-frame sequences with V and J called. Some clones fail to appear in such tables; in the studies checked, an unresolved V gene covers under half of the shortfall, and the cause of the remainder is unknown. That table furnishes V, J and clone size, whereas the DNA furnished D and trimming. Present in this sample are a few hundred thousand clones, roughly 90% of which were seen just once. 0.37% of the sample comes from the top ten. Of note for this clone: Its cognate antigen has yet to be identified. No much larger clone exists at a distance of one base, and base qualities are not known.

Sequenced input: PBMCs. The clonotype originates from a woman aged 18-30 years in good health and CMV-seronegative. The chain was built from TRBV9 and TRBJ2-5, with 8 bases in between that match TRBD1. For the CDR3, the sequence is CASSVEEGDRETQYF. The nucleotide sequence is TGTGCCAGCAGCGTAGAGGAGGGGGACAGGGAGACCCAGTACTTC.